This T cell receptor (beta chain) was observed in a study of CD8 T cells in Susac syndrome. In regard to this clonotype: Its antigen is as yet unknown.

The J segment lost 2 bases and the V segment lost 2 bases, leaving 8 bases of the junction unmatched. This CDR3 comprises 15 residues. Germline V gives CDR1 DFQATT, CDR2 SNEGSKA (reference sequence). Reverse transcription used roughly 0.45 to 1 ug RNA and random hexamers. From the immunoSEQ multiplex PCR reads, TCRdb called clonotypes with MiXCR, one entry per CDR3 protein. This table has about 71,000 distinct CDR3 sequences, roughly 95% appearing once. Study-wide results and caveats: The number of individuals included in the study's TCR sequencing and HLA analysis was acknowledged as relatively small.

Stable or active relapsing-remitting multiple sclerosis, untreated and meeting revised McDonald criteria, defined the controls. Bulk CD8+ and CD4+ cells came from magnetic negative isolation; CD8+ TEMRA by FACS. The sequencing input was CD4+ T cells from PBMCs. This rearrangement joins TRBV20-1 to TRBJ2-7; 8 bases agree with TRBD1. The TCR comes from a human donor with multiple sclerosis. CDR3 DNA: TGCAGTGCTAGAAATGAAGGGACAGGAGCCTACGAGCAGTACTTC. Translated: CSARNEGTGAYEQYF.